The 27 T cell receptor beta chains in this list originate from one sample, sequenced in a study of blood T cell repertoires in COVID-19. Data came from immunoSEQ multiplex PCR; TCRdb stores just in-frame clones and leaves some out. The top ten hold 8% to 9.5% of the sample, which has under 150,000 clones, more than 70% seen once. Sequenced input: peripheral blood. These receptors all stem from a woman in her 70s who had recovered from COVID-19.

The gene calls are TRBV2 and TRBJ1-3; no firm D call. The ends were cut back, 6 bases at V and 4 bases at J, with 13 bases in the middle. Per the germline V gene, CDR1 is SNHLY and CDR2 is FYNNEI. This CDR3 comprises 14 residues. In nucleotides, the CDR3 is TGTGCCAGCAGACCACAGCGGGTCGGAAACACCATATATTTT. Protein product: CASRPQRVGNTIYF.

V gene TRBV25-1 combines with J gene TRBJ2-3; tentatively, D is TRBD1 (5 bases). This CDR3 comprises 17 residues. Germline lookup yields CDR1 MGHDK and CDR2 SYGVNS. Trimming pared 1 base from V and 6 bases from J, leaving 20 bases between. The CDR3 loop reads CASSESSAGSGPDTQYF. CDR3 nucleotide sequence: TGTGCCAGCAGTGAATCATCGGCAGGGTCTGGTCCGGATACGCAGTATTTT.

The J gene is TRBJ1-3, the V gene TRBV15; the D is unclear. The V and J ends lost 3 bases and 0 bases respectively, with 6 bases between them. Germline V gives CDR1 LNHNV, CDR2 YYDKDF (reference sequence). CDR3 length: 14 amino acids. This chain's CDR3 is CATSSDTSGNTIYF. CDR3 DNA: TGTGCCACCAGCAGCGACACCTCTGGAAACACCATATATTTT.

The V call is TRBV28, the J call TRBJ2-7; D perhaps matches TRBD1 (5 bases). Looked up from germline, CDR1 is MDHEN and CDR2 is SYDVKM. CDR3 length: 17 residues. With 5 bases removed from V and 0 bases from J, the gap between germline ends came to 20 bases. The CDR3 nucleotides read TGTGCCAGCAGTCCTACCCTACAGGAACCCCTCTCCTACGAGCAGTACTTC. This codes for CASSPTLQEPLSYEQYF.

The J gene is TRBJ1-5, the V gene TRBV6-5; possible D gene TRBD1, 6 bases. Germline V CDR1 and CDR2: MNHEY, SVGAGI. The V and J ends lost 6 bases and 5 bases respectively, with 11 bases between them. CDR3 size: 13 residues. The CDR3 sequence is CASRIEGDQPQHF. The CDR3 DNA is TGTGCCAGCAGGATCGAGGGGGATCAGCCCCAGCATTTT.

V is TRBV30 and J is TRBJ2-2; D might be TRBD1 (6 bases). Germline V gene lookup returns CDR1 GTSNPN and CDR2 SVGIG (reference sequence). V lost 0 bases to trimming and J lost 6 bases, with 14 bases between them. The CDR3 is 15 amino acids. The DNA of the CDR3 is TGTGCCTGGAGTGTACCCGGGACAATGGCCGGGGAGCTGTTTTTT. Protein product: CAWSVPGTMAGELFF.

J is TRBJ2-3 and V is TRBV19; D unresolved. V shed 8 bases and J shed 2 bases, with 5 bases lying between them. The CDR3 contains 11 residues. CDR1 and CDR2 from the germline V gene are LNHDA and SQIVND (reference sequence). The chain's CDR3 is CASSDTDTQYF. CDR3 sequence (DNA): TGTGCCAGTTCAGACACAGATACGCAGTATTTT.

The rearrangement links TRBV6-2 or TRBV6-3 to TRBJ2-2; D unresolved. Trimming removed 5 bases at V and 3 bases at J, with 10 bases between. The CDR3 has 14 amino acids. Germline V CDR1 and CDR2: MNHEY, SVGEGT. Here the CDR3 reads CASSARLYTGELFF. The DNA of the CDR3 is TGTGCCAGCAGTGCCCGACTGTACACCGGGGAGCTGTTTTTT.

The genes are TRBV6-6 and TRBJ2-1, with TRBD1 as a possible D gene (7 bases). This CDR3 contains 15 residues. Trimming stripped 4 bases from V and 4 bases from J, with 14 bases between. Germline V gene lookup returns CDR1 MNHNY and CDR2 SVGAGI (reference sequence). In DNA, the CDR3 is TGTGCCAGCAGTTGGAGGGACAGCTCTTACAATGAGCAGTTCTTC. This codes for CASSWRDSSYNEQFF.

The chain carries TRBV5-1 and TRBJ2-5; D perhaps matches TRBD1 (5 bases). Trimming cost V 5 bases and J 5 bases, with 13 bases left between them. The CDR3 extends over 13 amino acids. Germline V gene sequence: CDR1 SGHRS, CDR2 YFSETQ. The CDR3: CASSSQGRETQYF. The CDR3 region has the DNA TGCGCCAGCAGTAGTCAGGGTAGGGAGACCCAGTACTTC.

The rearrangement uses TRBV10-3 and TRBJ2-7; 8 nucleotides align to TRBD1. Unmatched junction bases numbered 7, after V lost 5 bases and J lost 4 bases. This CDR3 comprises 14 residues. CDR1 is ENHRY, CDR2 SYGVKD, per germline. CDR3 protein: CAISKDRGRYEQYF. CDR3 in DNA: TGTGCCATCAGTAAAGACAGGGGTCGATACGAGCAGTACTTC.

The chain carries TRBV3-1 (or the pseudogene TRBV3-2) and TRBJ2-3; 14 nucleotides align to TRBD2. V lost 6 bases and J lost 5; bases outside the gene matches: 4. The CDR3 loop spans 15 amino acids. Germline V gene sequence: CDR1 LGHDT, CDR2 YNNKEL (reference sequence). This CDR3 reads CASSRGTSGGDTQYF. CDR3 nucleotide sequence: TGTGCCAGCAGTCGTGGGACTAGCGGGGGAGATACGCAGTATTTT.

The genes are TRBV7-9 and TRBJ2-7; TRBD1 matches 8 bases. J lost 7 bases, V lost 8 bases, and 10 bases had no gene match. Germline V gene lookup returns CDR1 SEHNR and CDR2 FQNEAQ (reference sequence). This CDR3 comprises 13 residues. CDR3 loop: CASGQGGPLEQYF. The CDR3 DNA reads TGTGCCAGCGGACAGGGAGGACCTTTGGAGCAGTACTTC.

The rearrangement links TRBV9 to TRBJ1-6, with D unclear. The CDR3 has 11 residues. Germline lookup yields CDR1 SGDLS and CDR2 YYNGEE. Trimming cost V 4 bases and J 7 bases, with 3 bases left between them. The CDR3 nucleotides are TGTGCCAGCAGCCTAAATTCACCCCTCCACTTT. This gives the protein CASSLNSPLHF.

As DNA, the CDR3 is TGTGCCAGCAGCCCGGGACTAGCGGGAGGATCCTACGAGCAGTACTTC. This encodes CASSPGLAGGSYEQYF. V is TRBV5-6 and J is TRBJ2-7; 15 nucleotides line up with TRBD2. Germline trimming cut 4 bases from V and 1 base from J; bases unmatched to any gene: 3. The CDR3 length is 16 residues. Germline V lookup: CDR1 SGHDT, CDR2 YYEEEE.

V gene TRBV6-5 combines with J gene TRBJ1-4; no reliable D call. Germline V gene data show CDR1 as MNHEY and CDR2 as SVGAGI. V lost 6 bases to trimming and J lost 8 bases, with 13 bases between them. This CDR3 has 13 residues. The CDR3 protein is CASSLGRREKLFF. The CDR3 coding sequence is TGTGCCAGCAGCCTAGGACGGAGGGAAAAACTGTTTTTT.

The chain is built from TRBV28 and TRBJ2-1; 16 bases are shared with TRBD2. The J segment lost 11 bases and the V segment lost 5 bases, leaving 12 bases of the junction unmatched. The CDR3 covers 17 residues. Germline V gene data show CDR1 as MDHEN and CDR2 as SYDVKM. The CDR3 DNA is TGTGCCAGCAGTCAAGGGACTAGCGGGAGGGCCGGCTCCAAGCAGTTCTTC. This translates into CASSQGTSGRAGSKQFF.

The chain employs TRBV7-3 and TRBJ2-2, with 7 bases identical to TRBD1. This CDR3 has 13 residues. With V trimmed by 6 bases and J by 6 bases, 4 bases remained unmatched. Germline V gives CDR1 SGHTA, CDR2 FQGTGA. The CDR3 DNA sequence: TGTGCCAGCAGGAGACAGGGATCCGGGGAGCTGTTTTTT. It encodes CASRRQGSGELFF.

This clone has just one count. V is TRBV9 and J is TRBJ1-3, with D tentatively TRBD1 (5 bases). The germline V and J ends were trimmed by 4 bases and 3 bases, with 11 bases remaining between them. This CDR3 has 14 amino acids. CDR1 is SGDLS, CDR2 YYNGEE, per germline. CDR3 in amino acids: CASSPRRVGNTIYF. Written as DNA, the CDR3 is TGTGCCAGCAGCCCACGCAGGGTTGGAAACACCATATATTTT.

The chain has TRBV24-1 and TRBJ2-3, with 15 bases matching TRBD2. This CDR3 is built from 18 residues. The germline V gene encodes CDR1 KGHDR and CDR2 SFDVKD. Germline trimming cut 8 bases from V and 7 bases from J; bases unmatched to any gene: 15. The DNA of the CDR3 is TGTGCCACCACCCCCAGGACTAGCGGGAGGGAGAGACACAATACGCAGTATTTT. Encoded protein: CATTPRTSGRERHNTQYF.

The chain is built from TRBV11-3 and TRBJ2-2; a possible D gene is TRBD1 (5 bases). The CDR3 is 15 residues long. The germline gives CDR1 SGHNT, CDR2 YENEEA. Trimming cost V 0 bases and J 3 bases, with 8 bases left between them. CDR3 in DNA: TGTGCCAGCAGCTTAGAGGGGCAGTACACCGGGGAGCTGTTTTTT. It specifies CASSLEGQYTGELFF.

The genes are TRBV11-2 and TRBJ2-3, with a possible D match to TRBD2 (6 bases). This CDR3 is built from 15 residues. CDR1 and CDR2 (germline): SGHAT, FQNNGV. Between the trimmed V and J ends, which lost 8 bases and 0 bases, there was a span of 15 bases. The CDR3 loop reads CASVRRGISTDTQYF. The CDR3 coding sequence is TGTGCCAGCGTGAGGCGGGGCATCAGCACAGATACGCAGTATTTT.

The chain employs TRBV6-4 and TRBJ1-5, with 7 bases matching TRBD1. Germline trimming cut 2 bases from V and 4 bases from J; bases unmatched to any gene: 5. This CDR3 is 15 amino acids long. Germline CDR1 reads MRHNA; CDR2 reads SNTAGT. In DNA form, the CDR3 reads TGTGCCAGCAGTGACCCCCGGGACAGAAATCAGCCCCAGCATTTT. Protein sequence: CASSDPRDRNQPQHF.

J is TRBJ2-7 and V is TRBV6-2 or TRBV6-3; TRBD2 agrees at 10 bases. Germline CDR1 is MNHEY and CDR2 is SVGEGT. This CDR3 contains 15 residues. V lost 5 bases, J lost 5 bases, and 9 bases stayed unmatched. CDR3 bases: TGTGCCAGCAGTCCCCATACTAGCGGGACTGACGAGCAGTACTTC. Amino acids: CASSPHTSGTDEQYF.

The CDR3 reads CATSGPPGGPADTQYF. The CDR3 DNA reads as TGTGCCACCAGTGGTCCCCCCGGGGGGCCCGCAGATACGCAGTATTTT. The chain couples TRBV24-1 to TRBJ2-3; D might be TRBD2 (7 bases). Germline V CDR1 and CDR2: KGHDR, SFDVKD. The length of the CDR3 is 16 residues. V gave up 5 bases and J gave up 4 bases, with 18 bases separating them.

V usage is TRBV5-1 and J usage is TRBJ2-3; TRBD2 is a possible D gene (6 bases). This CDR3 is built from 14 residues. V was shortened by 3 bases and J by 2 bases, with 10 bases between the two germline ends. From germline, CDR1 is SGHRS and CDR2 YFSETQ. In nucleotides, the CDR3 is TGCGCCAGCAGCTGGAGGGCGGCCACAGATACGCAGTATTTT. Amino acids: CASSWRAATDTQYF. Drawing the rest from reference TRBV5-1 and TRBJ2-3, the complete variable domain is KAGVTQTPRYLIKTRGQQVTLSCSPISGHRSVSWYQQTPGQGLQFLFEYFSETQRNKGNFPGRFSGRQFSNSRSEMNVSTLELGDSALYLCASSWRAATDTQYFGPGTRLTVL.

V and J are TRBV5-1 and TRBJ2-5; D remains unclear. V shed 2 bases and J shed 5 bases, with 4 bases lying between them. Germline V gene lookup returns CDR1 SGHRS and CDR2 YFSETQ. The CDR3 runs to 11 residues. CDR3 in DNA: TGCGCCAGCAGCTTCCGGGAGACCCAGTACTTC. Its protein product is CASSFRETQYF.